The 31 T cell receptor beta chains given below trace back to one sample, sequenced in a study of cytomegalovirus exposure and HLA in healthy donors. This PCR relied on a set of 60 Vbeta primers and 13 Jbeta primers. Profiled with immunoSEQ multiplex PCR; TCRdb holds only in-frame clones, not every one. Of around 150,000 clones in the sample, about 82% were seen once. Sequencing was performed on PBMCs. The receptors come from a male donor in good health and CMV-seronegative.

This chain uses TRBV30 with TRBJ2-7; 8 nucleotides agree with TRBD2. J was trimmed by 2 bases and V by 2 bases; bases with no gene match: 8. Germline-derived CDR1 and CDR2 are GTSNPN and SVGIG (reference sequence). The CDR3 totals 15 residues. The CDR3 loop is CAWSRSGSLAYEQYF. For the CDR3, the DNA is TGTGCCTGGAGTCGCAGCGGGAGTTTAGCCTACGAGCAGTACTTC.

The rearrangement links TRBV7-8 to TRBJ1-1; D is perhaps TRBD1 (5 bases). Germline V gene sequence: CDR1 SGHVS, CDR2 FQNEAQ. V lost 5 bases to trimming and J lost 0 bases, with 13 bases between them. This CDR3 comprises 15 residues. In DNA form, the CDR3 reads TGTGCCAGCAGCGTCCTGACAGAGCTGAACACTGAAGCTTTCTTT. Protein: CASSVLTELNTEAFF.

The gene calls are TRBV6-1 and TRBJ2-7; 10 nucleotides align to TRBD2. Trimming took 2 bases from V and 5 from J; bases not matched to a gene: 9. The CDR3 covers 16 residues. Germline V lookup: CDR1 MNHNS, CDR2 SASEGT. CDR3 sequence reads: CASSEPLAGVIHEQYF. In nucleotides, the CDR3 is TGTGCCAGCAGTGAACCTCTAGCGGGAGTAATCCACGAGCAGTACTTC.

The V call is TRBV9, the J call TRBJ2-3; no clear D gene. Germline-derived CDR1 and CDR2 are SGDLS and YYNGEE. CDR3 length equals 15 residues. The germline V and J ends were trimmed by 0 bases and 5 bases, with 13 bases remaining between them. In DNA form, the CDR3 reads TGTGCCAGCAGCGTAGACCAGGTTCCGGTAGATACGCAGTATTTT. It translates to CASSVDQVPVDTQYF.

In its sample, this clone was seen a few times. The genes are TRBV5-4 and TRBJ2-2, with D hard to call. This CDR3 contains 12 residues. Germline V gene lookup returns CDR1 SGHNT and CDR2 YYREEE (reference sequence). Trimming shortened V by 4 bases and J by 8 bases, and 9 bases separated the two germline ends. The CDR3 loop reads CASSRVGGELFF. The DNA of the CDR3 is TGTGCCAGCAGCCGGGTCGGAGGGGAGCTGTTTTTT.

The genes are TRBV7-6 and TRBJ2-3; 8 nucleotides line up with TRBD2. Unmatched junction bases numbered 2, after V lost 3 bases and J lost 0 bases. The CDR3 is 15 residues long. From germline, CDR1 is SGHVS and CDR2 FNYEAQ. CDR3 sequence: CASSFKRGSTDTQYF. CDR3 nucleotides: TGTGCCAGCAGCTTTAAGCGGGGGAGCACAGATACGCAGTATTTT.

The rearrangement uses TRBV6-1 and TRBJ1-1; 10 bases fit TRBD1. Germline V CDR1 and CDR2: MNHNS, SASEGT. The CDR3 runs to 14 residues. V shed 5 bases and J 1 base; nucleotides not matched to a gene: 1. CDR3 bases: TGTGCCAGCAGTTGGACAGGGGGGAACACTGAAGCTTTCTTT. Translation: CASSWTGGNTEAFF.

The chain combines TRBV18 with TRBJ1-2; 7 nucleotides agree with TRBD1. Germline CDR1 KGHSH, CDR2 LQKENI. V shed 3 bases, J shed 8 bases, and the junction held 6 bases outside the gene matches. The CDR3 has 13 amino acids. The CDR3 spells CASSPRDSGGYTF. CDR3 sequence (DNA): TGTGCCAGCTCACCCCGGGACAGCGGAGGCTACACCTTC.

In its sample, this clone was seen once. The rearrangement uses TRBV7-2 and TRBJ1-5; 9 bases map to TRBD1. The CDR3 covers 16 residues. Germline loops: CDR1 SGHTA, CDR2 FQGNSA. With V trimmed by 5 bases and J by 3 bases, 8 bases remained unmatched. The CDR3 DNA sequence: TGTGCCAGCAGCCCTCGGACAGGGGCGGTCAATCAGCCCCAGCATTTT. Protein: CASSPRTGAVNQPQHF. Drawing the rest from reference TRBV7-2 and TRBJ1-5, the complete variable domain is GAGVSQSPSNKVTEKGKDVELRCDPISGHTALYWYRQSLGQGLEFLIYFQGNSAPDKSGLPSDRFSAERTGGSVSTLTIQRTQQEDSAVYLCASSPRTGAVNQPQHFGDGTRLSIL.

The CDR3 DNA reads TGTGCCAGCAGCCCGTGGACTAGCGGGGGCACAGATACGCAGTATTTT. This gives the protein CASSPWTSGGTDTQYF. The gene calls are TRBV7-8 and TRBJ2-3, with TRBD2 matching 12 bases. This CDR3 region has 16 residues. V lost 5 bases, J lost 1 base, and 4 bases stayed unmatched. Germline lookup yields CDR1 SGHVS and CDR2 FQNEAQ.

The J gene is TRBJ1-5, the V gene TRBV9; 7 bases match TRBD1. The CDR3 has 14 amino acids. V was pared by 0 bases and J by 5 bases, with 2 bases of the junction left unmatched. Germline assignment: CDR1 SGDLS and CDR2 YYNGEE. In DNA, the CDR3 is TGTGCCAGCAGCGTAGGGCAGGGGGATCAGCCCCAGCATTTT. As protein: CASSVGQGDQPQHF.

The gene calls are TRBV4-1 and TRBJ2-3, with 10 bases matching TRBD2. The length of the CDR3 is 15 residues. Germline trimming cut 3 bases from V and 4 bases from J; bases unmatched to any gene: 4. Germline V gene sequence: CDR1 MGHRA, CDR2 YSYEKL. Here the CDR3 DNA reads TGCGCCAGCAGCCATCCTAGCGGGGGTGCAGATACGCAGTATTTT. Its translation: CASSHPSGGADTQYF.

The chain employs TRBV6-1 and TRBJ2-3; no reliable D call. The germline gives CDR1 MNHNS, CDR2 SASEGT. V lost 4 bases to trimming and J lost 0 bases, with 8 bases between them. This CDR3 has 14 residues. DNA for the CDR3: TGTGCCAGCAGTGCGACTGCTAGCACAGATACGCAGTATTTT. Amino acid sequence: CASSATASTDTQYF.

The gene calls are TRBV28 and TRBJ2-2; D is perhaps TRBD2 (6 bases). The CDR3 is 14 amino acids. V lost 7 bases, J lost 3 bases, and 12 bases lay in between. Germline CDR1 and CDR2: MDHEN and SYDVKM. The CDR3 region is CASITGGYTGELFF. The CDR3 DNA is TGTGCCAGCATTACTGGGGGGTACACCGGGGAGCTGTTTTTT.

The chain employs TRBV15 and TRBJ2-1; 8 bases line up with TRBD2. Germline CDR1 LNHNV, CDR2 YYDKDF (reference sequence). J lost 11 bases, V lost 3 bases, and 9 bases had no gene match. The CDR3 is made up of 14 amino acids. The CDR3 DNA reads TGTGCCACCAGCAGCAGAGCGGGGGTGAATAAGCAGTTCTTC. Protein product: CATSSRAGVNKQFF.

The DNA for the CDR3 is TGTGCCAGCAGCTTGGCGGTCTACAATGAGCAGTTCTTC. Protein sequence: CASSLAVYNEQFF. The rearrangement links TRBV5-5 to TRBJ2-1; D is undetermined. The V gene lost 0 bases and the J gene lost 3 bases, with 4 bases spanning the gap. In germline, CDR1 is SGHKS, CDR2 YYEKEE (reference sequence). This CDR3 comprises 13 residues.

This chain links TRBV4-3 with TRBJ1-1, with unresolved D. Trimming took off 0 bases at V and 8 bases at J, with 16 bases between the two ends. Per the germline V gene, CDR1 is LGHNA and CDR2 is YSLEER. The CDR3 covers 15 residues. For the CDR3, the DNA is TGCGCCAGCAGCCAAGATCGGGCAGGAGGGAGGGAAGCTTTCTTT. Protein sequence: CASSQDRAGGREAFF.

The chain carries TRBV5-1 and TRBJ2-7; a possible D gene is TRBD1 (6 bases). With 0 bases removed from V and 0 bases from J, the gap between germline ends came to 10 bases. This CDR3 comprises 15 residues. Germline CDR1 and CDR2: SGHRS and YFSETQ. The CDR3 region has the DNA TGCGCCAGCAGCTTGGCGGCAGGGGACTCCTACGAGCAGTACTTC. Translation: CASSLAAGDSYEQYF.

This rearrangement joins TRBV5-6 to TRBJ2-1; TRBD1 matches at 9 bases. The length of the CDR3 is 16 residues. Germline-derived CDR1 and CDR2 are SGHDT and YYEEEE. J lost 4 bases, V lost 2 bases, and 7 bases had no gene match. CDR3 DNA sequence: TGTGCCAGCAGCTTTGACCGGGACAGGGAGTACAATGAGCAGTTCTTC. Translation gives CASSFDRDREYNEQFF.

The chain employs TRBV5-6 and TRBJ2-7; 10 nucleotides align to TRBD2. The junction had 9 bases not matched to a gene; V was cut back by 0 bases and J by 3 bases. CDR3 length equals 17 residues. Per the germline V gene, CDR1 is SGHDT and CDR2 is YYEEEE. The CDR3 is CASSLGLAGELGYEQYF. CDR3 in DNA: TGTGCCAGCAGCTTGGGACTAGCGGGCGAACTAGGCTACGAGCAGTACTTC.

The chain combines TRBV28 with TRBJ2-7, with D hard to call. Germline loops: CDR1 MDHEN, CDR2 SYDVKM. The CDR3 runs to 14 residues. With 4 bases removed from V and 4 bases from J, the gap between germline ends came to 14 bases. The CDR3 is CASSSPPSGYEQYF. Written as DNA, the CDR3 is TGTGCCAGCAGTTCCCCACCGAGTGGTTACGAGCAGTACTTC.

CDR3 sequence: CASISGVVSTEAFF. The CDR3 DNA sequence: TGTGCCAGCATATCAGGGGTGGTATCCACTGAAGCTTTCTTT. The chain carries TRBV7-9 and TRBJ1-1; D is possibly TRBD1 (6 bases). The germline gives CDR1 SEHNR, CDR2 FQNEAQ (reference sequence). Trimming shortened V by 7 bases and J by 4 bases, and 16 bases separated the two germline ends. The CDR3 is made up of 14 amino acids. The full variable domain, rest sourced from reference TRBV7-9 and TRBJ1-1, is DTGVSQNPRHKITKRGQNVTFRCDPISEHNRLYWYRQTLGQGPEFLTYFQNEAQLEKSRLLSDRFSAERPKGSFSTLEIQRTEQGDSAMYLCASISGVVSTEAFFGQGTRLTVV.

The chain joins TRBV10-3 to TRBJ2-1, with D possibly matching TRBD2 (6 bases). V shed 6 bases and J shed 1 base, with 13 bases lying between them. This CDR3 region has 15 residues. Germline CDR1 is ENHRY and CDR2 is SYGVKD. The CDR3 loop is CAISPGDLSYNEQFF. The DNA of the CDR3 is TGTGCCATCAGCCCCGGGGACTTATCCTACAATGAGCAGTTCTTC.

This clone has a handful of counts. The genes are TRBV30 and TRBJ2-4, with D possibly TRBD2 on 5 matching bases. CDR1 and CDR2 (germline): GTSNPN, SVGIG (reference sequence). This CDR3 has 12 residues. V was cut by 6 bases and J by 5 bases, with 11 bases left in between. This CDR3 reads CACDTGENIQYF. CDR3 nucleotide sequence: TGTGCCTGCGACACCGGGGAAAACATTCAGTACTTC. Full variable domain (outside the CDR3, taken from reference TRBV30 and TRBJ2-4): SQTIHQWPATLVQPVGSPLSLECTVEGTSNPNLYWYRQAAGRGLQLLFYSVGIGQISSEVPQNLSASRPQDRQFILSSKKLLLSDSGFYLCACDTGENIQYFGAGTRLSVL.

CDR3 DNA sequence: TGCGCCAGCAGCTTGGGGTACAGGGGAGAGACAGATACGCAGTATTTT. It specifies CASSLGYRGETDTQYF. V gene TRBV5-1 combines with J gene TRBJ2-3, with 7 bases fitting TRBD1. V trimming: 0 bases; J trimming: 3 bases; junction bases outside the gene matches: 7. CDR3 length equals 16 residues. In germline, CDR1 is SGHRS, CDR2 YFSETQ.

This chain links TRBV5-5 with TRBJ1-2; TRBD1 aligns across 7 bases. This CDR3 is built from 14 residues. Germline V gene sequence: CDR1 SGHKS, CDR2 YYEKEE (reference sequence). Trimming took 3 bases from V and 4 from J; bases not matched to a gene: 6. The CDR3 loop reads CASSWGQPSYGYTF. In DNA, the CDR3 is TGTGCCAGCAGCTGGGGACAGCCGAGCTATGGCTACACCTTC.

This chain connects TRBV5-1 to TRBJ2-1, with 7 bases fitting TRBD1. The length of the CDR3 is 14 residues. V dropped 0 bases and J dropped 10; count of bases not matched to a gene: 7. Germline V lookup: CDR1 SGHRS, CDR2 YFSETQ. In DNA, the CDR3 is TGCGCCAGCAGCTTGGAGACAGGGCTTGAAGAGCAGTTCTTC. Translated, it gives CASSLETGLEEQFF.

This CDR3 reads CASSRDREADTQYF. The DNA for the CDR3 is TGCGCCAGCAGCCGAGACAGGGAGGCAGATACGCAGTATTTT. The genes are TRBV5-1 and TRBJ2-3, with a weak D call TRBD1 (7 bases). This CDR3 spans 14 amino acids. Germline V gene lookup returns CDR1 SGHRS and CDR2 YFSETQ. V was shortened by 4 bases and J by 4 bases, with 13 bases between the two germline ends.

V and J are TRBV19 and TRBJ2-7, with D possibly matching TRBD1 (6 bases). The germline gives CDR1 LNHDA, CDR2 SQIVND (reference sequence). There are 15 residues in the CDR3. V lost 5 bases and J 2 bases, leaving 16 bases between the germline ends. The CDR3 sequence is CASSLSPGQPYEQYF. CDR3 nucleotides: TGTGCCAGTAGTCTATCCCCGGGACAACCCTACGAGCAGTACTTC.

V usage is TRBV5-1 and J usage is TRBJ1-5; 9 nucleotides agree with TRBD1. The CDR3 is 15 amino acids. CDR1 and CDR2 (germline): SGHRS, YFSETQ. J gave up 6 bases and V 4 bases, and 8 bases lay outside the gene matches. CDR3 nucleotides: TGCGCCAGCAGCCCCACGGGGACAGGGCGTCAGCCCCAGCATTTT. Protein: CASSPTGTGRQPQHF.

The chain carries TRBV7-9 and TRBJ2-7; TRBD2 is a possible D gene (6 bases). Germline V gives CDR1 SEHNR, CDR2 FQNEAQ (reference sequence). The CDR3 runs to 15 residues. V was shortened by 5 bases and J by 4 bases, with 18 bases between the two germline ends. CDR3 amino acids: CASSDPGTGGYEQYF. DNA for the CDR3: TGTGCCAGCAGCGATCCCGGGACTGGAGGTTACGAGCAGTACTTC.